This TCR beta chain was captured by sequencing in a study of blood T cell repertoires in COVID-19 (dated by TCRdb to about 2020). Broadly, across the study: Collaborator samples came from the United States, Italy and Spain and covered acute and convalescent phases of COVID-19. HLA class I and class II types, where available, came from metadata supplied by the sample provider rather than from assay-based typing. The samples were drawn from the first 160 participants of the ongoing ImmuneRACE study and from over a thousand subjects provided by 6 global collaborators. A de-identified subject ID, COVID-19 status, age in years and sex were almost always included in the sample metadata. The repertoires were made available in a free public database intended to serve as a resource for research on the immune response to SARS-CoV-2. The dataset comprised deeply sampled blood TCRbeta repertoires from subjects exposed to, actively infected with, or recovered from COVID-19. The prospective study material was composed of cDNA or gDNA derived from T cells, B-cell-depleted T cells, or PBMCs.

TCRbeta CDR3 regions were amplified from genomic DNA using the immunoSEQ Assay, a bias-controlled multiplex PCR. For the original study's pipeline: The number of nucleated cells in each sample was estimated by amplification of reference gene primers within the assay. Sequence reads were collapsed and filtered to measure the absolute abundance of every unique TCRbeta CDR3 rearrangement. For each sample, productive Simpson clonality was calculated as the square root of Simpson's diversity index across productive rearrangements. TCRdb obtained this table from immuneACCESS and retained in-frame rearrangements with V and J assigned. These tables miss some clones; where compared with another copy, unresolved V genes account for less than half of the shortfall, and the remainder is unexplained. V and J calls and clone size are as listed in that table; D and trimming were resolved from the DNA. This sample lists 110,000 to 150,000 clones; about 80% were detected once. The ten top clones hold roughly 8.3% of the sample.

The V end gives up 4 bases and the J end 1 base, leaving 2 bases in the junction not matched to a gene. Looking up the germline V gene (reference sequence) yields CDR1 LNHDA and CDR2 SQIVND. The CDR3 sequence holds 15 residues, the cysteine and phenylalanine included. Only the CDR3 DNA stays, 45 bases, in frame from base 1. Collaborating institutions collected whole blood in K2EDTA tubes following their own protocols. For TCRbeta analysis, collaborator samples were shipped as frozen whole blood, as isolated PBMCs, or as DNA extracted from either sample type. As for this clone: Its antigen remains unidentified. Base qualities are not provided; no much larger clone lies one nucleotide away.

Overall study results and their limits: The quantity of clinical and demographic metadata differed by source and by participant and was supplied without curation.

Recombination connected TRBV19 to TRBJ2-3, and 10 junctional nucleotides match TRBD1. The sequence derives from a woman older than 75 in a cohort sampled during active or convalescent COVID-19. Sample: peripheral blood. CDR3 protein: CASSTGTGGTDTQYF. The sequenced DNA is TGTGCCAGTAGTACCGGGACAGGGGGCACAGATACGCAGTATTTT.